The next 4 T cell receptor beta chains were all read from a single sample in a study of monozygotic twins with inflammatory bowel disease. From the 5' RACE reads, TCRdb lists one entry per CDR3 protein and no DNA. The table counts approximately 160,000 distinct CDR3 sequences; over 2.5% lies in the top ten. The sequenced material came from blood. The receptors come from a human donor with ulcerative colitis or Crohn's disease, or a healthy co-twin of an affected twin (not recorded which).

The chain is built from TRBV29-1 and TRBJ1-2. This CDR3 comprises 12 residues. The germline V gene has CDR1 SQVTM and CDR2 ANQGSEA. This CDR3 reads CSVEEGMGGYTF.

The rearrangement joins TRBV5-1 to TRBJ1-5. The CDR3 has 14 residues. Looked up from germline, CDR1 is SGHRS and CDR2 is YFSETQ. CDR3 residues: CASSLAPAGQPQHF.

The chain uses TRBV12-3 or TRBV12-4 and TRBJ1-1; checking the TCRdb D call of TRBD1 is not possible without DNA. The CDR3 runs to 16 residues. CDR3: CASSFRPPPANTEAFF.

The J gene is TRBJ2-3, the V gene TRBV20-1. The CDR3 runs 14 residues. Germline-derived CDR1 and CDR2 are DFQATT and SNEGSKA (reference sequence). The CDR3: CSGSIGDFTDTQYF.